The 26 T cell receptor beta chains listed next were all sequenced from one sample in a study of blood T cell repertoires in COVID-19. The assay was immunoSEQ multiplex PCR, and TCRdb's table has in-frame clones only and misses some. The sample yields 250,000 to 300,000 clones, under 90% seen once. The specimen sequenced was PBMCs or T cells enriched from blood (not recorded which). The source is a woman in her forties or fifties who had been exposed to COVID-19.

V is TRBV27 and J is TRBJ2-6; D is possibly TRBD2 (6 bases). CDR3 length: 14 amino acids. Deletions cut 6 bases from V and 9 bases from J, with 15 bases between. Germline V gives CDR1 MNHEY, CDR2 SMNVEV (reference sequence). The CDR3 region is CASRMGGILNVLTF. The CDR3 region has the DNA TGTGCCAGCAGGATGGGAGGTATCCTCAACGTCCTGACTTTC. Looking up the rest from reference TRBV27 and TRBJ2-6 gives the full variable domain: EAQVTQNPRYLITVTGKKLTVTCSQNMNHEYMSWYRQDPGLGLRQIYYSMNVEVTDKGDVPEGYKVSRKEKRNFPLILESPSPNQTSLYFCASRMGGILNVLTFGAGSRLTVL.

The genes are TRBV7-9 and TRBJ1-2, with D perhaps TRBD1 (6 bases). This CDR3 is built from 14 residues. CDR1 and CDR2 from the germline V gene are SEHNR and FQNEAQ (reference sequence). The V end was cut by 1 base, the J end by 4 bases, with 10 bases between. This chain's CDR3 is CASSLGQGFYGYTF. The CDR3 DNA is TGTGCCAGCAGCTTAGGCCAGGGGTTCTATGGCTACACCTTC.

There are a few counts of this clone. The V gene is TRBV9, the J gene TRBJ1-2; maybe TRBD1 (5 bases). Germline loops: CDR1 SGDLS, CDR2 YYNGEE. The V end was cut by 7 bases, the J end by 3 bases, with 16 bases between. There are 14 residues in the CDR3. The CDR3 is CASGGVQAYYGYTF. CDR3 nucleotides: TGTGCCAGCGGGGGGGTACAGGCTTACTATGGCTACACCTTC.

This rearrangement joins TRBV25-1 to TRBJ2-3; D uncertain. V shed 4 bases and J shed 1 base, with 9 bases lying between them. The CDR3 length is 14 residues. Germline CDR1 is MGHDK and CDR2 is SYGVNS. The CDR3 DNA reads TGTGCCAGCAGTGGCCAGGCCCGCACAGATACGCAGTATTTT. Translated: CASSGQARTDTQYF.

The chain is built from TRBV5-1 and TRBJ1-1, with 9 nucleotides matching TRBD1. Germline CDR1 and CDR2: SGHRS and YFSETQ. The CDR3 has 14 residues. V was clipped by 2 bases and J by 2 bases; unmatched bases: 1. This CDR3 reads CASSLQGANTEAFF. For the CDR3, the DNA is TGCGCCAGCAGCTTACAGGGGGCTAACACTGAAGCTTTCTTT.

The CDR3 DNA reads as TGTGCCAGCAGTTTAGATCGAGCGGCCCGCGTGGATACGCAGTATTTT. It encodes CASSLDRAARVDTQYF. This rearrangement joins TRBV27 to TRBJ2-3; D might be TRBD2 (5 bases). The CDR3 extends over 16 amino acids. Germline loops: CDR1 MNHEY, CDR2 SMNVEV (reference sequence). The V and J ends lost 2 bases and 6 bases respectively, with 18 bases between them.

The rearrangement uses TRBV6-2 or TRBV6-3 and TRBJ1-1; D unclear. From germline, CDR1 is MNHEY and CDR2 SVGEGT. V lost 4 bases and J 5 bases, leaving 11 bases between the germline ends. This CDR3 is built from 13 residues. CDR3 protein: CASSFTGGTEAFF. CDR3 bases: TGTGCCAGCAGTTTTACGGGCGGGACTGAAGCTTTCTTT.

In this sample, this clone turned up once. The chain has TRBV7-9 and TRBJ1-1, with D hard to call. The V end lost 5 bases, the J end lost 11 bases, and 15 bases lay between the germline ends. Germline lookup yields CDR1 SEHNR and CDR2 FQNEAQ (reference sequence). The CDR3 runs to 12 residues. The CDR3 loop reads CASSPVTYSAFF. CDR3 coding DNA: TGTGCCAGCAGCCCAGTGACATACAGTGCTTTCTTT.

This clone showed up just once. This chain uses TRBV28 with TRBJ1-5, with TRBD1 identical over 9 bases. The CDR3 has 15 residues. Per germline, CDR1 MDHEN and CDR2 SYDVKM. V was pared by 4 bases and J by 4 bases, with 5 bases of the junction left unmatched. The CDR3 is CASSSGTGWNQPQHF. The CDR3 region has the DNA TGTGCCAGCAGTTCGGGGACAGGGTGGAATCAGCCCCAGCATTTT.

Points on this clone: The junction differs from germline at one of its ends, possibly a read error. This chain's CDR3 is CASNLDSTQPQHF. As DNA, the CDR3 is TGTGCCAGCAACCTGGACAGCACTCAGCCCCAGCATTTT. V usage is TRBV6-5 and J usage is TRBJ1-5; possibly TRBD1 for D (6 bases). CDR1 is MNHEY, CDR2 SVGAGI, per germline. CDR3 length: 13 amino acids.

The chain combines TRBV3-1 (or the pseudogene TRBV3-2) with TRBJ1-1; D remains unclear. Trimming left V 0 bases short and J 6 bases short, with 8 bases between. CDR3 length: 13 residues. CDR1 is LGHDT, CDR2 YNNKEL, per germline (reference sequence). The chain's CDR3 is CASSQDPEAEAFF. The CDR3 DNA follows: TGTGCCAGCAGCCAAGACCCAGAGGCTGAAGCTTTCTTT.

The chain carries TRBV29-1 and TRBJ1-4; D remains ambiguous. V lost 7 bases, J lost 8 bases, and 17 bases lay in between. The CDR3 spans 13 residues. CDR1 is SQVTM and CDR2 is ANQGSEA in the germline V gene. The CDR3 protein is CSAVGPALEKLFF. The CDR3 DNA is TGCAGCGCTGTGGGCCCCGCACTGGAAAAACTGTTTTTT.

The chain recombines TRBV15 with TRBJ2-3; D ambiguous. Germline assignment: CDR1 LNHNV and CDR2 YYDKDF (reference sequence). The CDR3 has 13 amino acids. Trimming took 0 bases from V and 4 from J, leaving 5 bases between them. DNA for the CDR3: TGTGCCACCAGCAGAGATCTAGCAGATACGCAGTATTTT. Its translation is CATSRDLADTQYF.

The chain links TRBV7-2 to TRBJ1-1; 8 positions agree with TRBD1. Unmatched junction bases numbered 14, after V lost 5 bases and J lost 6 bases. CDR1 and CDR2 from the germline V gene are SGHTA and FQGNSA. CDR3 length equals 16 residues. The CDR3 bases are TGTGCCAGCAGCCCCTTAGGGACAGGCTCTTTGTCTGAAGCTTTCTTT. Amino acid sequence: CASSPLGTGSLSEAFF.

The V call is TRBV5-1, the J call TRBJ2-1; 9 bases match TRBD2. Germline CDR1 is SGHRS and CDR2 is YFSETQ. The CDR3 length is 16 residues. Losses at the gene ends were 1 base for V and 4 bases for J; bases not matched to a gene: 6. The CDR3, as DNA: TGCGCCAGCAGCTTGTATGGCGGGGGGGCTTACAATGAGCAGTTCTTC. This sequence encodes CASSLYGGGAYNEQFF.

The V and J genes are TRBV9 and TRBJ2-1; 13 bases fit TRBD2. After removal of 3 bases from V and 0 bases from J, the junction contained 9 bases not matched to a gene. CDR1 and CDR2 (germline): SGDLS, YYNGEE. The CDR3 spans 19 residues. The CDR3 loop is CASSDGLAGARYSYNEQFF. Written as DNA, the CDR3 is TGTGCCAGCAGCGACGGACTAGCGGGGGCCCGATACTCCTACAATGAGCAGTTCTTC.

The chain couples TRBV6-5 to TRBJ1-4; 8 bases map to TRBD1. Trimming took 5 bases from V and 6 from J; bases not matched to a gene: 8. The CDR3 runs to 15 residues. Germline CDR1 and CDR2: MNHEY and SVGAGI. In nucleotides, the CDR3 is TGTGCCAGCAGTATCACGACAGGGGCATATGAAAAACTGTTTTTT. Translated, it gives CASSITTGAYEKLFF.

This sequence joins TRBV18 and TRBJ2-2; 7 bases fit TRBD1. V lost 3 bases, J lost 2 bases, and 9 bases stayed unmatched. Germline V gene sequence: CDR1 KGHSH, CDR2 LQKENI. The CDR3 sequence is 17 residues long. CDR3 loop: CASSPPGQLSNTGELFF. The CDR3 DNA reads TGTGCCAGCTCACCCCCGGGACAGCTATCCAACACCGGGGAGCTGTTTTTT.

The rearrangement uses TRBV24-1 and TRBJ2-7; 10 nucleotides match TRBD1. The CDR3 is made up of 15 amino acids. Germline lookup yields CDR1 KGHDR and CDR2 SFDVKD. V shed 5 bases and J 7 bases; nucleotides not matched to a gene: 10. The CDR3 DNA reads as TGTGCCACCAGTGCAAAAATCGGACAGGGGGGGGAGCAGTACTTC. Amino acids: CATSAKIGQGGEQYF.

The CDR3 nucleotides read TGTGCCAGCAGCTTAGCGCTTAACTTCTTCCTGAACGAGCAGTACTTC. Protein sequence: CASSLALNFFLNEQYF. The chain has TRBV7-2 and TRBJ2-7, with no clear D. The ends were cut back, 0 bases at V and 5 bases at J, with 17 bases in the middle. Germline V CDR1 and CDR2: SGHTA, FQGNSA. The CDR3 has 16 residues.

This chain links TRBV23-1 with TRBJ1-1; the D is unclear. TRBV23-1 is flagged as an ORF with uncertain function. This CDR3 spans 15 amino acids. Trimming cost V 1 base and J 6 bases, with 15 bases left between them. The CDR3 sequence: CASSQYPARLAEAFF. As DNA, the CDR3 is TGCGCCAGCAGTCAATATCCGGCACGACTCGCTGAAGCTTTCTTT.

The rearrangement joins TRBV19 to TRBJ2-3; tentative D call: TRBD2 (6 bases). Germline V gene data show CDR1 as LNHDA and CDR2 as SQIVND (reference sequence). CDR3 length equals 15 residues. V lost 1 base, J lost 0 bases, and 8 bases lay in between. CDR3 nucleotides: TGTGCCAGTAGTATAGGCGGGGAGAGCACAGATACGCAGTATTTT. Its protein is CASSIGGESTDTQYF.

The genes are TRBV5-4 and TRBJ1-6; D is undetermined. The CDR3 runs 14 residues. Looked up from germline, CDR1 is SGHNT and CDR2 is YYREEE (reference sequence). V lost 0 bases to trimming and J lost 7 bases, with 8 bases between them. The DNA for the CDR3 is TGTGCCAGCAGCTTGGAACACCTCAATTCACCCCTCCACTTT. Protein product: CASSLEHLNSPLHF.

The genes are TRBV3-1 (or the pseudogene TRBV3-2) and TRBJ2-7; possible D gene TRBD1, 5 bases. This CDR3 contains 13 residues. Trimming shortened V by 0 bases and J by 6 bases, and 9 bases separated the two germline ends. CDR1 is LGHDT, CDR2 YNNKEL, per germline (reference sequence). DNA of the CDR3: TGTGCCAGCAGCCAAGATTTCAGGGCCGAGCAGTACTTC. This translates into CASSQDFRAEQYF.

The rearrangement links TRBV30 to TRBJ2-5; 8 bases line up with TRBD2. The CDR3 extends over 16 amino acids. V gave up 2 bases and J gave up 5 bases; unmatched junction bases: 13. The V gene's germline CDR1 is GTSNPN and CDR2 SVGIG (reference sequence). The CDR3: CAWSSPGTRFEETQYF. As DNA, the CDR3 is TGTGCCTGGAGTTCCCCCGGGACTAGATTTGAGGAGACCCAGTACTTC. Based on the CDR3 plus reference TRBV30 and TRBJ2-5, the full variable domain is SQTIHQWPATLVQPVGSPLSLECTVEGTSNPNLYWYRQAAGRGLQLLFYSVGIGQISSEVPQNLSASRPQDRQFILSSKKLLLSDSGFYLCAWSSPGTRFEETQYFGPGTRLLVL.

The chain combines TRBV15 with TRBJ1-5; 9 bases are a match to TRBD1. This CDR3 is 16 amino acids long. Trimming at V came to 8 bases and at J to 4 bases, leaving 12 bases not matched to a gene. Germline CDR1 reads LNHNV; CDR2 reads YYDKDF (reference sequence). The CDR3 reads CATAKVWDRDNQPQHF. The CDR3 nucleotides read TGTGCCACCGCGAAGGTCTGGGACAGGGATAATCAGCCCCAGCATTTT. Full variable domain (missing parts from reference TRBV15 and TRBJ1-5): DAMVIQNPRYQVTQFGKPVTLSCSQTLNHNVMYWYQQKSSQAPKLLFHYYDKDFNNEADTPDNFQSRRPNTSFCFLDIRSPGLGDTAMYLCATAKVWDRDNQPQHFGDGTRLSIL.